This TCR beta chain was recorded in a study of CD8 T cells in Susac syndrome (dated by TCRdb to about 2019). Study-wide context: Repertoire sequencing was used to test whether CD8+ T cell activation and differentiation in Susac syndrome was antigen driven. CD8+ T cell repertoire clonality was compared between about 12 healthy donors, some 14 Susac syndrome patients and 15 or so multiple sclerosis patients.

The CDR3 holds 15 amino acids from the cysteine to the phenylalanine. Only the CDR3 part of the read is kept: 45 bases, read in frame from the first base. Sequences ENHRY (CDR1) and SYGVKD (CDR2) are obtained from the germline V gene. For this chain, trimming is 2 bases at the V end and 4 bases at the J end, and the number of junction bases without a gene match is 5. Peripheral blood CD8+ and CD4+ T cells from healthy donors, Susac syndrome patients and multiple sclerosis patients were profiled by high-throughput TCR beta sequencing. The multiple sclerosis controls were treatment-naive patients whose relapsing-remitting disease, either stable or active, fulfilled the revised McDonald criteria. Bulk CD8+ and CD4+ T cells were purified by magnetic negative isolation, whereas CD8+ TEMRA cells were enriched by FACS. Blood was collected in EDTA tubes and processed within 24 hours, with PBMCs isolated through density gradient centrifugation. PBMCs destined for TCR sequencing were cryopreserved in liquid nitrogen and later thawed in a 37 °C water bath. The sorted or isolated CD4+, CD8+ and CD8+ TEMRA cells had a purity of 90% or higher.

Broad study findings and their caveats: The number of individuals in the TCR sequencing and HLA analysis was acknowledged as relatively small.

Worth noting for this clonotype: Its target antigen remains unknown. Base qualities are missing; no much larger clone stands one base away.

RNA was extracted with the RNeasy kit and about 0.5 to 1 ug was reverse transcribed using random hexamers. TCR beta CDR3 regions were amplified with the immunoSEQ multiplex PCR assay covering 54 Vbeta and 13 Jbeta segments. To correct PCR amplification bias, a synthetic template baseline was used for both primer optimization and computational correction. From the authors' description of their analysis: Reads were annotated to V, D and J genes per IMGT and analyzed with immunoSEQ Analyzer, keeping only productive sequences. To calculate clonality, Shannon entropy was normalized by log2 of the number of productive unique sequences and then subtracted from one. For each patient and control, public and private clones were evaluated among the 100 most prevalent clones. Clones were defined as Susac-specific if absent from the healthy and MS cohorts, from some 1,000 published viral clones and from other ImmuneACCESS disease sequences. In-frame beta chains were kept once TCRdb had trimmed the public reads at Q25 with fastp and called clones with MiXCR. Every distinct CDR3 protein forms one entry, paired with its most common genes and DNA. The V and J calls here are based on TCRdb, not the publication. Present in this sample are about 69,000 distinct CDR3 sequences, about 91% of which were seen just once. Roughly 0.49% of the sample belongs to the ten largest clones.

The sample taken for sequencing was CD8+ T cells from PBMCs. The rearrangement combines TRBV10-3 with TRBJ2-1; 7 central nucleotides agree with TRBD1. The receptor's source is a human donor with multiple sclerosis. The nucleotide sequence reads TGTGCCATCAGTGAGACAGGGGTTGATTACAATGAGCAGTTCTTC. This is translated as CAISETGVDYNEQFF.